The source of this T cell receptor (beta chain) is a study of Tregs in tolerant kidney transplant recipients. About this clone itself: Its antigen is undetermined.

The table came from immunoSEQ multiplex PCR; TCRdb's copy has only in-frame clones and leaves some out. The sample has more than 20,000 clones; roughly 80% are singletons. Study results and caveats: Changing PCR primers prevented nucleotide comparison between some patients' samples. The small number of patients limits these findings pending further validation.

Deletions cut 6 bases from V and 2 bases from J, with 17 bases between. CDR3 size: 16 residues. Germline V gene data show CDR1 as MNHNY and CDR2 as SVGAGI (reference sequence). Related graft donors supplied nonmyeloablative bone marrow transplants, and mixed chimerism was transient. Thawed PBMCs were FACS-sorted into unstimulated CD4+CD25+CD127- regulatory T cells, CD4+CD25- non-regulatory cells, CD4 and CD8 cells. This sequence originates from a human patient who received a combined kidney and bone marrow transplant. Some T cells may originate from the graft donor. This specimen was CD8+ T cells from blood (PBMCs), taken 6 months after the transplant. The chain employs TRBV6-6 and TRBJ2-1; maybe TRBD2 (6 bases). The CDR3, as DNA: TGTGCCAGCAGCCTCTCCGTAGCGGACCCCTACAATGAGCAGTTCTTC. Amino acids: CASSLSVADPYNEQFF.